This section outlines one T cell receptor beta chain sequence together with its context. This entry is derived from a study of blood T cell repertoires in COVID-19. V was clipped by 10 bases and J by 4 bases; unmatched bases: 6. The germline gives CDR1 LNHDA, CDR2 SQIVND (reference sequence). The CDR3 is 13 amino acids. Original handling: Nucleated cell counts were estimated from reference gene primer amplification. The repertoire was sequenced with immunoSEQ multiplex PCR; TCRdb's copy has only in-frame clones and lacks some. The V and J calls and clone size are taken from that table; D and trimming were inferred from the DNA. This table holds roughly 100,000 clones, about 90% found once.

The rearrangement joins TRBV19 to TRBJ2-7; 11 bases are a match to TRBD1. The TCR originated in a woman aged 60-75 years with acute or convalescent COVID-19. Sequencing input: peripheral blood. The CDR3 loop is CATRDRGTYEQYF. The CDR3 bases are TGTGCCACCCGGGACAGGGGGACATACGAGCAGTACTTC.